A selection of T cell receptor beta chains follows, all from one sample in a study of regulatory T cells. Sequencing was performed with immunoSEQ multiplex PCR; in TCRdb, only in-frame clones are kept and a portion is missing. The sample carries 20,000 to 25,000 clones, under 95% recorded once. Specimen: CD8+ T cells sorted from blood. The source of these receptors is a child aged 2-9 years with CD3G deficiency. Each CDR3 is given with its conserved first and last residue. D genes are given only for firm matches. The size entry is marked missing in some rows and otherwise reads once, few, many or a size class.

TRBJ1-1 | 14 | - | TRBV10-3 | - | TGTGCCATCAGTGAGTCCGACTTGAACACTGAAGCTTTCTTT | CAISESDLNTEAFF
TRBJ2-7 | 16 | - | TRBV28 | TRBD2 | TGTGCCAGCAGTTCCCCCCGACTTGCGGGGGGGCGGGAGCAGTACTTC | CASSSPRLAGGREQYF
TRBJ2-3 | 16 | - | TRBV5-1 | - | TGCGCCAGCAGCTTCTCGACGGGGGCGGCCACAGATACGCAGTATTTT | CASSFSTGAATDTQYF
TRBJ1-1 | 12 | - | TRBV28 | - | TGTGCCAGCAGTTCCCCGTACACTGAAGCTTTCTTT | CASSSPYTEAFF
TRBJ2-1 | 13 | - | TRBV28 | - | TGTGCCAGCAGTTATAGTGGAGGGAATGAGCAGTTCTTC | CASSYSGGNEQFF
TRBJ2-3 | 17 | - | TRBV28 | TRBD2 | TGTGCCAGCAGTTCTCCCACTAGCGGGAGTTGGTCAGATACGCAGTATTTT | CASSSPTSGSWSDTQYF
TRBJ1-2 | 19 | few | TRBV18 | - | TGTGCCAGCTCACCACTCTGGTTACTCAGGGGTTTATCTAACTATGGCTACACCTTC | CASSPLWLLRGLSNYGYTF
TRBJ2-1 | 16 | once | TRBV28 | - | TGTGCCAGCAGTACCCTTACAGCACAGCCCTTCAATGAGCAGTTCTTC | CASSTLTAQPFNEQFF
TRBJ2-7 | 13 | once | TRBV27 | - | TGTGCCAGCAGCTTCTCTCCGACTCACGAGCAGTACTTC | CASSFSPTHEQYF
TRBJ1-1 | 16 | - | TRBV28 | TRBD1 | TGTGCCAGCAGTTTAGTGCAGGGGGCATCGAACACTGAAGCTTTCTTT | CASSLVQGASNTEAFF
TRBJ2-1 | 14 | - | TRBV19 | - | TGTGCCAGCCCGCCGACAGCCCCTTACAATGAGCAGTTCTTC | CASPPTAPYNEQFF
TRBJ2-1 | 19 | - | TRBV28 | - | TGTGCCAGCGGGTTTTGGGGGGCGAGACTAAGAGGTCACTACAATGAGCAGTTCTTC | CASGFWGARLRGHYNEQFF
TRBJ2-3 | 11 | - | TRBV20-1 | - | TGCAGCGCTCACATAGAGGATACGCAGTATTTT | CSAHIEDTQYF
TRBJ2-1 | 13 | - | TRBV28 | - | TGTGCCAGCAGTTTCCCGGGCTACAATGAGCAGTTCTTC | CASSFPGYNEQFF
TRBJ2-1 | 14 | - | TRBV28 | TRBD1 | TGTGCCAGCAGTTTAAACAGGGGGCCTCATGAGCAGTTCTTC | CASSLNRGPHEQFF
TRBJ2-7 | 11 | - | TRBV20-1 | - | TGCAGTGCTAGCAGACTCTACGAGCAGTACTTC | CSASRLYEQYF
TRBJ1-1 | 13 | - | TRBV6-1 | - | TGTGCCAGCACCCAAGGGGGTCGCAATGAAGCTTTCTTT | CASTQGGRNEAFF
TRBJ2-1 | 17 | - | TRBV27 | TRBD2 | TGTGCCAGCAGCCCCCTGGCGGGACTAGCGGGCTACAATGAGCAGTTCTTC | CASSPLAGLAGYNEQFF
TRBJ1-1 | 15 | - | TRBV5-1 | TRBD1 | TGCGCCAGCAGCCTAACGACAGGGGCGGGAACTGAAGCTTTCTTT | CASSLTTGAGTEAFF
TRBJ2-3 | 15 | - | TRBV7-9 | TRBD2 | TGTGCCAGCAGCTTAACTAGCGGGACAACAGATACGCAGTATTTT | CASSLTSGTTDTQYF
TRBJ2-5 | 15 | - | TRBV7-8 | - | TGTGCCAGCAGCTTAGCCAGGGATAGCCCAGAGACCCAGTACTTC | CASSLARDSPETQYF
TRBJ2-3 | 18 | - | TRBV30 | TRBD2 | TGTGCCTGGAGTTCTCAGAGGGTTAGCGGGGGCCGCACAGATACGCAGTATTTT | CAWSSQRVSGGRTDTQYF
TRBJ2-3 | 14 | once | TRBV7-9 | - | TGTGCCAGCAGCCGGGACAAGAGGACAGATACGCAGTATTTT | CASSRDKRTDTQYF
TRBJ2-1 | 14 | - | TRBV19 | - | TGTGCCAGTAGTCTCGGCGGGGACTACAATGAGCAGTTCTTC | CASSLGGDYNEQFF
TRBJ2-6 | 17 | - | TRBV5-1 | - | TGCGCCAGCAGCTACCGGGACTCCAGCTCTGGGGCCAACGTCCTGACTTTC | CASSYRDSSSGANVLTF
TRBJ2-3 | 15 | - | TRBV28 | TRBD1 | TGTGCCAGCAGCCGAGGGACAGCGACCACAGATACGCAGTATTTT | CASSRGTATTDTQYF
TRBJ2-1 | 14 | - | TRBV7-8 | - | TGTGCCAGCAGCCTCGCGGGACCGTACAATGAGCAGTTCTTC | CASSLAGPYNEQFF
TRBJ2-1 | 13 | - | TRBV7-6 | - | TGTGCCAGCAGCTTAGCCGATTCTGTTGAGCAGTTCTTC | CASSLADSVEQFF
TRBJ2-7 | 14 | - | TRBV27 | TRBD1 | TGTGCCAGCAGTGCAATTACAGGGGCTGGCGAGCAGTACTTC | CASSAITGAGEQYF
TRBJ2-2 | 15 | once | TRBV7-8 | - | TGTGCCAGCAGCTTAAGGACCGCTAACACCGGGGAGCTGTTTTTT | CASSLRTANTGELFF
TRBJ2-7 | 13 | - | TRBV6-1 | - | TGTGCCAGCGGGGGACTCGGAGGGTACGAGCAGTACTTC | CASGGLGGYEQYF
TRBJ2-7 | 15 | - | TRBV6-1 | TRBD2 | TGTGCCAGCAGTGAAGGAGCAGCGGGGGGTTACGAGCAGTACTTC | CASSEGAAGGYEQYF
TRBJ2-3 | 14 | - | TRBV27 | TRBD1 | TGTGCCAGCAGTCTACAGGGGGCGGTAGATACGCAGTATTTT | CASSLQGAVDTQYF
TRBJ2-1 | 16 | - | TRBV28 | - | TGTGCCAGCAGTTTTGTCTCGCGCAGGGGGGACAATGAGCAGTTCTTC | CASSFVSRRGDNEQFF
TRBJ1-5 | 14 | - | TRBV28 | - | TGTGCCAGCAGTTTATTGGCTAGTGGGCAGCCCCAGCATTTT | CASSLLASGQPQHF
TRBJ2-2 | 13 | - | TRBV10-2 | - | TGCGCCAGCAGACCTGGACGCACCGGGGAGCTGTTTTTT | CASRPGRTGELFF
TRBJ2-1 | 19 | - | TRBV6-1 | TRBD2 | TGTGCCAGCAGTGAAACCTTTAACCCAGCGGGAGGTTCCTACAATGAGCAGTTCTTC | CASSETFNPAGGSYNEQFF
TRBJ2-7 | 13 | - | TRBV6-1 | - | TGTGCCAGCAGTGACCCTCCGTCCTACGAGCAGTACTTC | CASSDPPSYEQYF
TRBJ1-4 | 16 | - | TRBV4-1 | - | TGCGCCAGCAGCCAAGATAAAGGGAGTACTAATGAAAAACTGTTTTTT | CASSQDKGSTNEKLFF
TRBJ2-7 | 16 | - | TRBV6-1 | - | TGTGCCAGCAGTGAAGATGCCGGCGGGATAGGCTACGAGCAGTACTTC | CASSEDAGGIGYEQYF
TRBJ2-7 | 13 | - | TRBV11-3 | - | TGTGCCAGCAGCTTTCGTAGCTCCTACGAGCAGTACTTC | CASSFRSSYEQYF
TRBJ2-1 | 16 | - | TRBV7-9 | - | TGTGCCAGCAGTCCCTCGGACGGGAGAGACCACAATGAGCAGTTCTTC | CASSPSDGRDHNEQFF
TRBJ2-7 | 15 | - | TRBV28 | TRBD1 | TGTGCCAGCAGTTCCCCGGGACAGGGCTCCTACGAGCAGTACTTC | CASSSPGQGSYEQYF
TRBJ2-7 | 16 | - | TRBV28 | TRBD2 | TGTGCCAGCAGCCCCGCCGGACTAGCCGGCTCCTACGAGCAGTACTTC | CASSPAGLAGSYEQYF
TRBJ1-1 | 15 | - | TRBV19 | - | TGTGCCAGTAGCACCGTACCCCGGGACGACACTGAAGCTTTCTTT | CASSTVPRDDTEAFF
TRBJ2-1 | 18 | - | TRBV28 | - | TGTGCCAGCAGTTTCTACGGACAAGACGGGGGCTCCTACAATGAGCAGTTCTTC | CASSFYGQDGGSYNEQFF
TRBJ2-2 | 15 | - | TRBV28 | - | TGTGCCAGCAGTTTCCGGGGAGAGAACACCGGGGAGCTGTTTTTT | CASSFRGENTGELFF
TRBJ2-7 | 13 | - | TRBV28 | - | TGTGCCAGCAGCCCTGACGGTTTCCACGAGCAGTACTTC | CASSPDGFHEQYF